The 3 T cell receptor beta chains reported below all come from one sample, sequenced in a study of T-cell reconstitution after alpha-beta-depleted transplantation in children. The TCRbeta library incorporated unique molecular identifiers. TCRdb analysed the PCR reads with MiXCR anew, one entry per CDR3 protein. The sample contains around 200,000 distinct CDR3 sequences, about 9.2% of which appear only once. The material was PBMCs from the stem cell graft donor, obtained from the stem cell graft. These receptors were collected from a human donor who donated a stem cell graft to a child with acute lymphoblastic leukemia.

This clonotype was detected many times. The chain combines TRBV29-1 with TRBJ1-3; 7 nucleotides agree with TRBD1. The CDR3 has 13 residues. V dropped 7 bases and J dropped 0; count of bases not matched to a gene: 3. The germline V gene encodes CDR1 SQVTM and CDR2 ANQGSEA. Here the CDR3 reads CSGRDSSGNTIYF. CDR3 DNA sequence: TGCAGCGGCCGGGACAGCTCTGGAAACACCATATATTTT.

In its sample, this clonotype was seen many times. V gene TRBV5-1 combines with J gene TRBJ1-6, with 7 nucleotides matching TRBD1. The CDR3 is made up of 14 amino acids. V shed 7 bases, J shed 5 bases, and the junction held 6 bases outside the gene matches. Germline CDR1 SGHRS, CDR2 YFSETQ. The CDR3 spells CASSRDSNNSPLHF. The CDR3 coding sequence is TGCGCCAGCTCGCGGGACAGCAATAATTCACCCCTCCACTTT.

This clonotype was observed a handful of times. The chain carries TRBV7-2 and TRBJ2-2; D gene ambiguous. CDR1 and CDR2 from the germline V gene are SGHTA and FQGNSA. V gave up 2 bases and J gave up 1 base, with 8 bases separating them. This CDR3 has 15 residues. The CDR3 protein is CASSLLLGNTGELFF. Here the CDR3 DNA reads TGTGCCAGCAGCTTACTATTGGGGAACACCGGGGAGCTGTTTTTT.